What follows are 9 T cell receptor beta chains derived from one specimen sequenced in a study of shared clonotypes between healthy human individuals. Naive CD8 cells were CD45RO-negative, positively selected for CCR7, excluding terminally differentiated effector memory CD45RA+ cells. Generated by immunoSEQ multiplex PCR, the TCRdb table keeps only in-frame clones and is missing some. Of roughly 2 million clones listed, less than 95% were seen once; the top ten hold roughly 1%. Sequenced material: naive CD8+ T cells sorted from blood. These receptors all stem from a man younger than 35 in good health.

V is TRBV7-9 and J is TRBJ2-7; the D gene is possibly TRBD1 (8 bases). V shed 4 bases and J shed 5 bases, with 18 bases lying between them. CDR1 and CDR2 from the germline V gene are SEHNR and FQNEAQ (reference sequence). The CDR3 runs to 15 residues. Written as DNA, the CDR3 is TGTGCCAGCAGCTCGCCGGACAGGGAGGGGGACGAGCAGTACTTC. This encodes CASSSPDREGDEQYF.

CDR3 loop: CASRGSWTGNEQFF. In DNA form, the CDR3 reads TGTGCCAGCAGAGGGTCCTGGACCGGCAATGAGCAGTTCTTC. The chain employs TRBV6-5 and TRBJ2-1, with D hard to call. Trimming stripped 6 bases from V and 6 bases from J, with 15 bases between. The length of the CDR3 is 14 residues. CDR1 and CDR2 from the germline V gene are MNHEY and SVGAGI.

Comment on this clone: The same CDR3 arises from other DNA sequences in this sample as well. The genes are TRBV28 and TRBJ1-5, with 7 bases lining up with TRBD1. Germline CDR1 and CDR2: MDHEN and SYDVKM. This CDR3 region has 14 residues. Trimming cost V 6 bases and J 5 bases; bases outside gene matches: 7. In nucleotides, the CDR3 is TGTGCCAGCAGCCTGCGACAGGGAGATCAGCCCCAGCATTTT. It specifies CASSLRQGDQPQHF.

This clone was observed a few times. Other DNA sequences within the sample encode an identical CDR3. The chain has TRBV2 and TRBJ1-1; D not certain. The V end was cut by 3 bases, the J end by 4 bases, with 3 bases between. Germline lookup yields CDR1 SNHLY and CDR2 FYNNEI. The CDR3 extends over 11 amino acids. The CDR3, as DNA: TGTGCCAGCAGTGAGGGCACTGAAGCTTTCTTT. Translation gives CASSEGTEAFF.

J is TRBJ1-2 and V is TRBV7-8; TRBD1 agrees at 9 bases. V shed 4 bases, J shed 3 bases, and the junction held 6 bases outside the gene matches. The CDR3 contains 15 residues. The germline CDR1 and CDR2 sequences are SGHVS and FQNEAQ. CDR3 amino acids: CASSSDRGLYYGYTF. The CDR3 DNA reads as TGTGCCAGCAGCTCGGACAGGGGATTGTACTATGGCTACACCTTC.

The chain is built from TRBV7-6 and TRBJ1-2; D perhaps matches TRBD1 (6 bases). The CDR3 is made up of 17 amino acids. Between the trimmed V and J ends, which lost 5 bases and 4 bases, there was a span of 23 bases. Per the germline V gene, CDR1 is SGHVS and CDR2 is FNYEAQ. The CDR3 bases are TGTGCCAGCAGCCCCTGGGCAGGGGAAGAGGAGGGCTATGGCTACACCTTC. It is translated as CASSPWAGEEEGYGYTF.

This clone has just one count. V and J are TRBV5-4 and TRBJ2-1; D unresolved. This CDR3 region has 14 residues. V lost 0 bases to trimming and J lost 7 bases, with 11 bases between them. Germline V CDR1 and CDR2: SGHNT, YYREEE (reference sequence). CDR3 nucleotides: TGTGCCAGCAGCTTGGGCCAGACCCCGAATGAGCAGTTCTTC. Its translation is CASSLGQTPNEQFF.

This rearrangement joins TRBV5-4 to TRBJ1-2, with TRBD1 as a possible D gene (5 bases). Germline values: CDR1 SGHNT, CDR2 YYREEE (reference sequence). V was trimmed by 4 bases and J by 0 bases, leaving 13 bases between them. The CDR3 covers 15 residues. The DNA for the CDR3 is TGTGCCAGCAGCCTCGGGACGGACTCTAACTATGGCTACACCTTC. Translating gives CASSLGTDSNYGYTF.

With regard to this clone: Different DNA sequences within this sample yield the same CDR3. The chain is built from TRBV19 and TRBJ2-7; D is perhaps TRBD2 (6 bases). This CDR3 is built from 13 residues. V lost 5 bases to trimming and J lost 3 bases, with 11 bases between them. CDR1 LNHDA and CDR2 SQIVND come from the germline V gene (reference sequence). CDR3 in amino acids: CASSPGTGYEQYF. CDR3 nucleotides: TGTGCCAGTAGTCCGGGGACTGGCTACGAGCAGTACTTC.